This TCR beta chain was recorded in a study of T cells in Graves' hyperthyroidism and ophthalmopathy. Findings and caveats of the study: Within blood appeared most thyroid clonotypes that had expanded above 0.001. The authors' 13 V-J model separated ophthalmopathy from stable hyperthyroidism.

From germline, CDR1 is SGHTA and CDR2 FQGNSA. CDR3 size: 11 residues. V was shortened by 2 bases and J by 3 bases, with 2 bases between the two germline ends. This clonotype was recorded many times. Its antigen is currently unknown. Subjects aged 18 to 65 presented with newly diagnosed hyperthyroidism of less than 2 months' duration. It was RNA transcripts that yielded the amplified TCR beta CDR3 regions. Primed by the HTBI set, a first-round RT-PCR was run on the TCR CDR3. TCRdb redid the calling of the multiplex PCR reads with MiXCR, one entry per CDR3 protein. The sample has 560,000 or so distinct CDR3 sequences, about half seen once; the top ten hold 8% to 8.5%.

Sequencing was performed on peripheral blood or thyroid tissue (not recorded which). The V gene is TRBV7-2, the J gene TRBJ2-7; D unresolved. The clonotype originates from a woman aged 18 to 35 with Graves' hyperthyroidism. In nucleotides, the CDR3 is TGTGCCAGCAGCTTACACTACGAGCAGTACTTC. Amino acid sequence: CASSLHYEQYF.